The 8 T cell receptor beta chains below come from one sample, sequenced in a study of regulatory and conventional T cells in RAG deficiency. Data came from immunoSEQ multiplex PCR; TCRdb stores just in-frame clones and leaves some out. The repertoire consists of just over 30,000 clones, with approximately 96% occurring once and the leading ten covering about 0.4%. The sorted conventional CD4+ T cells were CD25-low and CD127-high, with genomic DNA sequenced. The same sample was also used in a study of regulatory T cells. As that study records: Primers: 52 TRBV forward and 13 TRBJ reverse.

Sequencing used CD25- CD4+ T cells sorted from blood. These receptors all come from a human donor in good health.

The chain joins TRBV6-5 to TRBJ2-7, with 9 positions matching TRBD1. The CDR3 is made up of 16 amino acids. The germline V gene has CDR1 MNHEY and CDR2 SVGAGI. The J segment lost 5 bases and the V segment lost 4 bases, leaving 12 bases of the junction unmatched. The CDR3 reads CASSSQPGQGVHEQYF. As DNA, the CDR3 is TGTGCCAGCAGTTCTCAGCCGGGACAGGGTGTCCACGAGCAGTACTTC.

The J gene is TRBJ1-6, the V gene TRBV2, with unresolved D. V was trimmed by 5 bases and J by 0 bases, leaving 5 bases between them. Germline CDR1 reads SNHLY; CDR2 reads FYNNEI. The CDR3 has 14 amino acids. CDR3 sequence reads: CASSRSSYNSPLHF. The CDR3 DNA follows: TGTGCCAGCAGTCGCAGCTCCTATAATTCACCCCTCCACTTT.

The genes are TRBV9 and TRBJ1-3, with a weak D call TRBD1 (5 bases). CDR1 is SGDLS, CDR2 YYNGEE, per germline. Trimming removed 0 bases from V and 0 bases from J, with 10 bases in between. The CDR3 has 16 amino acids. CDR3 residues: CASSVVAGGSGNTIYF. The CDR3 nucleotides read TGTGCCAGCAGCGTAGTCGCCGGGGGCTCTGGAAACACCATATATTTT. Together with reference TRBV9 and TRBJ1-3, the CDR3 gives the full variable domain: DSGVTQTPKHLITATGQRVTLRCSPRSGDLSVYWYQQSLDQGLQFLIQYYNGEERAKGNILERFSAQQFPDLHSELNLSSLELGDSALYFCASSVVAGGSGNTIYFGEGSWLTVV.

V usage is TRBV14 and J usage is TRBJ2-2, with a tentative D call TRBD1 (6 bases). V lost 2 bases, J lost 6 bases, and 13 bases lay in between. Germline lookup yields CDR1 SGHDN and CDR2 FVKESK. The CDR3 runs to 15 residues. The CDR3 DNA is TGTGCCAGCAGCCAAACAAACAGGGAATCCGGGGAGCTGTTTTTT. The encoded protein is CASSQTNRESGELFF.

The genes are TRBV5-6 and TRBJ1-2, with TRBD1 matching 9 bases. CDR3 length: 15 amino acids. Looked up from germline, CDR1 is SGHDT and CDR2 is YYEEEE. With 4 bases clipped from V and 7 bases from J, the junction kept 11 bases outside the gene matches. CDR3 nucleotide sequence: TGTGCCAGCAGCCCGCACGTAGGACAGGGGACTGGCTACACCTTC. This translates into CASSPHVGQGTGYTF. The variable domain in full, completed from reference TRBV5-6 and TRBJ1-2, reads DAGVTQSPTHLIKTRGQQVTLRCSPKSGHDTVSWYQQALGQGPQFIFQYYEEEERQRGNFPDRFSGHQFPNYSSELNVNALLLGDSALYLCASSPHVGQGTGYTFGSGTRLTVV.

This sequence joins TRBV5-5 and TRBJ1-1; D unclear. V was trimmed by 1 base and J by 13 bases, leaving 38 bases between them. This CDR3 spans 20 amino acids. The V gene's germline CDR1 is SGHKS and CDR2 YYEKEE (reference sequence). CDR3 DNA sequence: TGTGCCAGCAGCTTGTGGGGAGGGTACGGGAATGAGATGACAACCGGGAGTGGTTTCTTT. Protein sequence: CASSLWGGYGNEMTTGSGFF.

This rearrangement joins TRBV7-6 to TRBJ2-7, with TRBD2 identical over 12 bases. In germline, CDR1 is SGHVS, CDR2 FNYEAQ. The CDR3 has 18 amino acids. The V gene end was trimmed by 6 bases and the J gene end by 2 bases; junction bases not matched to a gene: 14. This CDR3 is CASSSGTSGGSKTYEQYF. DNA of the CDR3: TGTGCCAGCAGTTCTGGTACTAGCGGGGGGTCCAAAACCTACGAGCAGTACTTC.

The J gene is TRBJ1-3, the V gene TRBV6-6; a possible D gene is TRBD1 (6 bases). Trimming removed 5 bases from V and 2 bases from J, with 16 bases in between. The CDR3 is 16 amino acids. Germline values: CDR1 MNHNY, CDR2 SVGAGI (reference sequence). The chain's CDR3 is CASSGSGTRAGNTIYF. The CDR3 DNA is TGTGCCAGCAGTGGTTCAGGGACAAGAGCTGGAAACACCATATATTTT.